A single sample gave rise to the 26 T cell receptor beta chains below, sequenced in a study of blood T cell repertoires in COVID-19. Profiling relied on immunoSEQ multiplex PCR, and the TCRdb table lists in-frame clones only, not all of them. Of a few hundred thousand clones listed, roughly 88% are singletons. Input material: PBMCs or T cells enriched from blood (not recorded which). These receptors were collected from a woman aged 50 to 60 who had recovered from COVID-19.

As concerns this clone: At one of its ends the junction is not consistent with the germline gene, which may arise from a read error. The J gene is TRBJ1-2, the V gene TRBV23-1; 10 nucleotides agree with TRBD1. TRBV23-1 is an ORF, with its function uncertain. This CDR3 has 13 amino acids. In nucleotides, the CDR3 is TGCGCCAGCAGTCAAAGACAGGGGGCGCTTATTGACTTC. Protein sequence: CASSQRQGALIDF.

The V and J genes are TRBV3-1 (or the pseudogene TRBV3-2) and TRBJ2-5, with 11 positions matching TRBD2. CDR1 and CDR2 from the germline V gene are LGHDT and YNNKEL (reference sequence). The CDR3 runs to 15 residues. The J segment lost 2 bases and the V segment lost 3 bases, leaving 2 bases of the junction unmatched. This CDR3 reads CASSQRTSGQETQYF. CDR3 nucleotide sequence: TGTGCCAGCAGCCAGCGGACTAGCGGGCAAGAGACCCAGTACTTC.

The CDR3 DNA reads TGCAGTGCTAGTGGGGTCCCAGGGAATCAGCCCCAGCATTTT. It translates to CSASGVPGNQPQHF. The chain carries TRBV20-1 and TRBJ1-5, with D tentatively TRBD1 (5 bases). Looked up from germline, CDR1 is DFQATT and CDR2 is SNEGSKA (reference sequence). The CDR3 has 14 amino acids. Trimming stripped 3 bases from V and 4 bases from J, with 13 bases between.

The gene calls are TRBV5-1 and TRBJ2-5; no reliable D call. Germline CDR1 and CDR2: SGHRS and YFSETQ. V dropped 1 base and J dropped 4 bases, with 8 bases sitting between them. The CDR3 runs 13 residues. Written as DNA, the CDR3 is TGCGCCAGCAGCTTGCAGGTGGGAGAGACCCAGTACTTC. This sequence encodes CASSLQVGETQYF.

This clone came up once. The chain couples TRBV30 to TRBJ2-3; a weak D match, TRBD1 (7 bases). The CDR3 covers 15 residues. Germline V gives CDR1 GTSNPN, CDR2 SVGIG (reference sequence). Trimming cost V 0 bases and J 2 bases, with 12 bases left between them. The CDR3 protein is CAWSVSRGVTDTQYF. The CDR3, as DNA: TGTGCCTGGAGTGTCTCCAGGGGGGTCACAGATACGCAGTATTTT.

The table lists this clone with a count of one. This rearrangement joins TRBV21-1 to TRBJ2-3; the DNA was not compared with TRBD2, the D call given in the table. TRBV21-1 is termed a pseudogene. The CDR3 has 16 residues. CDR3 protein: CASSKWEGPSTDTQYF. The CDR3 nucleotides read TGTGCCAGCAGCAAATGGGAGGGACCTAGCACAGATACGCAGTATTTT.

CDR3 coding DNA: TGTGCCAGCAGCTTAGGCCCTCCGGGCGGGAGTTTCTCCTACGAGCAGTACTTC. Residues: CASSLGPPGGSFSYEQYF. The chain carries TRBV13 and TRBJ2-7; TRBD2 matches 7 bases. After removal of 0 bases from V and 0 bases from J, the junction contained 11 bases not matched to a gene. Germline V gene data show CDR1 as PRHDT and CDR2 as FYEKMQ (reference sequence). CDR3 length: 18 residues.

The chain couples TRBV3-1 (or the pseudogene TRBV3-2) to TRBJ1-5; D remains unclear. V was trimmed by 4 bases and J by 7 bases, leaving 8 bases between them. The CDR3 runs 12 residues. The V gene's germline CDR1 is LGHDT and CDR2 YNNKEL (reference sequence). The CDR3 loop is CASSPIGQPQHF. CDR3 nucleotide sequence: TGTGCCAGCAGCCCGATCGGGCAGCCCCAGCATTTT.

This chain links TRBV14 with TRBJ1-1; D is possibly TRBD1 (5 bases). Looked up from germline, CDR1 is SGHDN and CDR2 is FVKESK. The CDR3 length is 13 residues. V lost 4 bases and J 0 bases, leaving 6 bases between the germline ends. The CDR3 loop is CASSRTLNTEAFF. The CDR3 nucleotides read TGTGCCAGCAGCCGGACACTGAACACTGAAGCTTTCTTT.

The chain links TRBV6-5 to TRBJ1-5; no clear D gene. With 6 bases removed from V and 2 bases from J, the gap between germline ends came to 8 bases. The CDR3 consists of 13 residues. Germline V CDR1 and CDR2: MNHEY, SVGAGI. CDR3 coding DNA: TGTGCCAGCAGACCGACTGGCAATCAGCCCCAGCATTTT. Protein: CASRPTGNQPQHF.

The J gene is TRBJ1-4, the V gene TRBV5-1; a weak D match, TRBD1 (6 bases). The CDR3 is 17 amino acids. The germline CDR1 and CDR2 sequences are SGHRS and YFSETQ. The germline V and J ends were trimmed by 4 bases and 0 bases, with 16 bases remaining between them. CDR3 bases: TGCGCCAGCAGCATGACAGGTGGGAAGGCAACTAATGAAAAACTGTTTTTT. It yields the protein CASSMTGGKATNEKLFF.

The V and J genes are TRBV6-1 and TRBJ1-2, with D perhaps TRBD1 (6 bases). Trimming removed 0 bases from V and 4 bases from J, with 15 bases in between. This CDR3 has 16 residues. Per germline, CDR1 MNHNS and CDR2 SASEGT. Here the CDR3 DNA reads TGTGCCAGCAGTGAAGCAGTTCAGGGGCCCCTCTATGGCTACACCTTC. It yields the protein CASSEAVQGPLYGYTF.

This chain joins TRBV10-3 and TRBJ2-1, with 8 bases identical to TRBD2. Germline CDR1 ENHRY, CDR2 SYGVKD. This CDR3 has 14 residues. After removal of 6 bases from V and 6 bases from J, the junction contained 7 bases not matched to a gene. The CDR3 sequence is CAIRNSGASNEQFF. DNA of the CDR3: TGTGCCATCAGGAATAGCGGGGCGAGCAATGAGCAGTTCTTC.

The J gene is TRBJ2-1, the V gene TRBV7-2; TRBD1 agrees at 7 bases. The CDR3 length is 13 residues. The trim removed 5 bases at V and 5 bases at J, leaving 3 bases unmatched. Germline V CDR1 and CDR2: SGHTA, FQGNSA. CDR3 DNA sequence: TGTGCCAGCAGCCTCGGACAGGACAATGAGCAGTTCTTC. Amino acid sequence: CASSLGQDNEQFF.

V usage is TRBV9 and J usage is TRBJ1-1; D remains unclear. Trimming left V 2 bases short and J 4 bases short, with 15 bases between. In germline, CDR1 is SGDLS, CDR2 YYNGEE. This CDR3 contains 15 residues. In nucleotides, the CDR3 is TGTGCCAGCAGCGTGTCAGGCGGGGTGAGCACTGAAGCTTTCTTT. Residues: CASSVSGGVSTEAFF. The full variable domain, with the rest looked up from reference TRBV9 and TRBJ1-1, is DSGVTQTPKHLITATGQRVTLRCSPRSGDLSVYWYQQSLDQGLQFLIQYYNGEERAKGNILERFSAQQFPDLHSELNLSSLELGDSALYFCASSVSGGVSTEAFFGQGTRLTVV.

This chain joins TRBV19 and TRBJ2-3, with D tentatively TRBD1 (6 bases). CDR1 is LNHDA, CDR2 SQIVND, per germline (reference sequence). Deletions cut 4 bases from V and 3 bases from J, with 20 bases between. The CDR3 sequence is 17 residues long. The CDR3 DNA follows: TGTGCCAGTAGTAGAGGGGGTCTGGCGGACTCGACAGATACGCAGTATTTT. Translation gives CASSRGGLADSTDTQYF.

This clone has only a few counts. The chain employs TRBV19 and TRBJ2-1, with D unclear. The length of the CDR3 is 13 residues. From germline, CDR1 is LNHDA and CDR2 SQIVND (reference sequence). V was cut by 3 bases and J by 0 bases, with 3 bases left in between. Written as DNA, the CDR3 is TGTGCCAGTAGTATCGGCTCCTACAATGAGCAGTTCTTC. Residues: CASSIGSYNEQFF.

This chain joins TRBV6-5 and TRBJ2-5; the match to TRBD2 covers 7 bases. Germline V gene data show CDR1 as MNHEY and CDR2 as SVGAGI. The trim removed 2 bases at V and 0 bases at J, leaving 6 bases unmatched. The CDR3 runs to 16 residues. The DNA of the CDR3 is TGTGCCAGCAGTTACAGCGGGGCAGGGTACCAAGAGACCCAGTACTTC. Translated: CASSYSGAGYQETQYF.

This clone was found once. This chain joins TRBV7-9 and TRBJ1-2; D is ambiguous. The V and J ends lost 6 bases and 8 bases respectively, with 13 bases between them. The CDR3 is 12 residues long. Looked up from germline, CDR1 is SEHNR and CDR2 is FQNEAQ (reference sequence). CDR3 amino acids: CASSPPGGGYTF. The CDR3 DNA reads TGTGCCAGCAGTCCGCCCGGAGGGGGCTACACCTTC.

The chain employs TRBV6-1 and TRBJ1-2; TRBD1 aligns across 7 bases. This CDR3 spans 15 amino acids. V dropped 1 base and J dropped 7; count of bases not matched to a gene: 9. Germline loops: CDR1 MNHNS, CDR2 SASEGT. CDR3 DNA: TGTGCCAGCAGTGAAGTCAACAGGGGAGTCGCTGGCTACACCTTC. This gives the protein CASSEVNRGVAGYTF.

The CDR3 protein is CASSPWGGEETQYF. Written as DNA, the CDR3 is TGTGCCAGTAGCCCGTGGGGGGGCGAAGAGACCCAGTACTTC. This chain joins TRBV19 and TRBJ2-5, with D possibly being TRBD2 (7 bases). The CDR3 length is 14 residues. Between the trimmed V and J ends, which lost 6 bases and 3 bases, there was a span of 14 bases. In germline, CDR1 is LNHDA, CDR2 SQIVND (reference sequence).

This chain links TRBV5-6 with TRBJ1-5, with D uncertain. Trimming stripped 4 bases from V and 4 bases from J, with 9 bases between. Germline V lookup: CDR1 SGHDT, CDR2 YYEEEE. This CDR3 region has 13 residues. The CDR3 bases are TGTGCCAGCAGCCTAAGGAGAAATCAGCCCCAGCATTTT. Its protein product is CASSLRRNQPQHF.

The rearrangement uses TRBV7-9 and TRBJ1-1, with 7 bases identical to TRBD1. Trimming took 6 bases from V and 9 from J; bases not matched to a gene: 13. The CDR3 runs to 14 residues. Germline CDR1 is SEHNR and CDR2 is FQNEAQ (reference sequence). CDR3 in DNA: TGTGCCAGCAGTCTACCCGGGACAGACAGTAAAGCTTTCTTT. This translates into CASSLPGTDSKAFF.

The chain employs TRBV7-2 and TRBJ2-1; 12 bases map to TRBD2. The CDR3 has 15 residues. J gave up 9 bases and V 5 bases, and 8 bases lay outside the gene matches. Germline V lookup: CDR1 SGHTA, CDR2 FQGNSA. CDR3 region: CASSPSSGRAGEQFF. For the CDR3, the DNA is TGTGCCAGCAGCCCCTCTAGCGGGAGGGCCGGTGAGCAGTTCTTC.

J is TRBJ2-1 and V is TRBV5-1; 12 nucleotides align to TRBD1. CDR1 and CDR2 from the germline V gene are SGHRS and YFSETQ. After removal of 4 bases from V and 9 bases from J, the junction contained 8 bases not matched to a gene. This CDR3 spans 15 amino acids. CDR3 nucleotide sequence: TGCGCCAGCAGCGCTTCGGGACAGGGGGCTTCTGAGCAGTTCTTC. This gives the protein CASSASGQGASEQFF. The full variable domain, with the rest looked up from reference TRBV5-1 and TRBJ2-1, is KAGVTQTPRYLIKTRGQQVTLSCSPISGHRSVSWYQQTPGQGLQFLFEYFSETQRNKGNFPGRFSGRQFSNSRSEMNVSTLELGDSALYLCASSASGQGASEQFFGPGTRLTVL.

The chain joins TRBV12-3 or TRBV12-4 to TRBJ1-6, with unresolved D. There are 12 residues in the CDR3. V lost 5 bases to trimming and J lost 9 bases, with 8 bases between them. CDR3 sequence: CASSQRFSPLHF. In DNA, the CDR3 is TGTGCCAGCAGTCAGCGTTTTTCACCCCTCCACTTT.